This T cell receptor beta chain was found in a study of T cells expressing NK-cell markers. TCRdb re-called the 5' RACE reads; every CDR3 protein appears as one record, without DNA. The table counts some 440,000 distinct CDR3 sequences; over 1.3% lies in the top ten. The CDR3 has 17 residues. Germline V gene sequence: CDR1 LNHNV, CDR2 YYDKDF (reference sequence). The sample comprised blood T cells: a sorted CD56 or NKG2C T cell subset, CD4+ or CD8+ T cells, or bulk PBMC T cells (not recorded which). The chain employs TRBV15 and TRBJ2-4. The receptor was derived from a woman in her forties or fifties in good health. This chain's CDR3 is CATSRDGHSEAKNIQYF.